Listed here is a single T cell receptor beta chain. The CDR3 length is 13 residues. CDR1 DFQATT and CDR2 SNEGSKA come from the germline V gene (reference sequence). The V gene end was trimmed by 6 bases and the J gene end by 2 bases; junction bases not matched to a gene: 7. The data were taken from a study of CD8+CD57+ T cells in acquired aplastic anemia. Profiles of TCR beta VDJ and CDR3 were generated from a genomic DNA template. TCRdb re-derived calls from the reads in MiXCR, one entry per CDR3 protein. The sample lists about 200,000 distinct CDR3 sequences; less than 75% were seen once. The sequenced patients had an expansion of CD8+CD57+ cells seen by flow cytometry. Severe acquired aplastic anemia was present in every patient.

The receptor was isolated from a human donor with aplastic anemia. The sequencing input was sorted CD4+, CD8+, or CD8+CD57+ T cells (not recorded which) from PBMCs. The rearrangement uses TRBV20-1 and TRBJ2-7, with 7 bases fitting TRBD1. CDR3 nucleotide sequence: TGCAGTGCACGGGACAGACAAACCTACGAGCAGTACTTC. Encoded protein: CSARDRQTYEQYF.